The present T cell receptor (beta chain) was sequenced within a study of blood T cell repertoires in COVID-19 (TCRdb year 2020). Broadly, across the study: Samples from collaborators originated in the United States, Italy and Spain and spanned both the acute and convalescent phases of COVID-19. The material from the prospective study consisted of cDNA or gDNA derived from T cells, B-cell-depleted T cells, or PBMCs. Subjects who had been exposed to COVID-19, were actively infected with it, or had recovered from it provided the deeply sampled blood TCRbeta repertoires that made up the dataset. The repertoires were released in a freely available public database meant as a resource for research on the immune response to SARS-CoV-2. Samples came from the ongoing ImmuneRACE study (first 160 participants) plus 1,254 subjects from 6 global collaborators. A de-identified subject ID, COVID-19 status, age in years and sex were almost always included in the sample metadata. Where available, HLA class I and class II types were obtained from metadata supplied by the sample provider rather than from assay-based typing.

Samples from volunteer blood donors who had recovered from COVID-19 were contributed by a second Seattle source. Whole blood was collected in K2EDTA tubes by collaborating institutions according to the institutions' own protocols. For TCRbeta analysis, collaborators shipped samples as frozen whole blood, isolated PBMCs, or DNA extracted from either of those sample types. TCRbeta CDR3 regions were amplified from genomic DNA using the immunoSEQ Assay, a bias-controlled multiplex PCR. The paper's processing steps were these. The number of nucleated cells in each sample was estimated by amplification of reference gene primers within the assay. To quantify the absolute abundance of each unique TCRbeta CDR3 rearrangement, sequence reads were collapsed and filtered. For each sample, productive Simpson clonality was calculated as the square root of Simpson's diversity index over productive rearrangements. TCRdb retrieved this table from immuneACCESS and kept in-frame rearrangements only. Not all clones are present; in checked studies, unresolved V genes account for under half, and no reason is known for the remainder. D and trimming were read from the DNA, whereas the V and J calls and clone size are those reported in that table. Here the sample has 280,000 or so clones; around four fifths occur a single time. The ten largest make up approximately 10% of the sample.

As regards this clone: The antigen this receptor binds is unknown. Per-nucleotide qualities are absent, and no much larger clonotype sits a single base away.

Trimmed from V: 7 bases; trimmed from J: 6 bases; junction bases lacking a gene match: 11. Including cysteine and phenylalanine, the CDR3 has 14 amino acids. CDR3 DNA only is kept here, 42 bases in frame from base 1. CDR1 and CDR2 (MNHEY, SVGAGI) derive from the germline V gene. On the study overall, not on this receptor specifically: How much clinical and demographic metadata was included differed by source and by participant, and the metadata was provided uncurated.

The sequenced sample consisted of peripheral blood. The origin of this receptor is a woman aged 45-65 years who had recovered from COVID-19. This chain joins TRBV6-5 to TRBJ1-1; TRBD1 lines up with 7 middle nucleotides. Here is the DNA: TGTGCCAGCATGCCAACAGGGGTTTTTCCTGAAGCTTTCTTT. Its translation is CASMPTGVFPEAFF.